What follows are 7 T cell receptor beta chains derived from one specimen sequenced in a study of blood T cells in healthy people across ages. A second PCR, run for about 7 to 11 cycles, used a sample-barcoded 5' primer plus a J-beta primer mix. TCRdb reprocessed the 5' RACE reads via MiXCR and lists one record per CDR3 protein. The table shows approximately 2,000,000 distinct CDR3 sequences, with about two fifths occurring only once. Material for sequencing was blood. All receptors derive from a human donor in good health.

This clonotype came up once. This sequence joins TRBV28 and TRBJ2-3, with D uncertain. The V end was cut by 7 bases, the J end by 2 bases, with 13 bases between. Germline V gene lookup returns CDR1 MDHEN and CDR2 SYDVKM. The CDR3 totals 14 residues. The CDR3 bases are TGTGCCAGCAAAATAGGGCTTATCACAGATACGCAGTATTTT. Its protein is CASKIGLITDTQYF.

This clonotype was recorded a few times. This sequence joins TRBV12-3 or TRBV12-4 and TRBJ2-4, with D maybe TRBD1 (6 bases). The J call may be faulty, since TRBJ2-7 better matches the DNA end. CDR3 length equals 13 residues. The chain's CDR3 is CASVPTGGHEQYF. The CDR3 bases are TGTGCCAGCGTACCGACTGGGGGCCACGAGCAGTACTTC.

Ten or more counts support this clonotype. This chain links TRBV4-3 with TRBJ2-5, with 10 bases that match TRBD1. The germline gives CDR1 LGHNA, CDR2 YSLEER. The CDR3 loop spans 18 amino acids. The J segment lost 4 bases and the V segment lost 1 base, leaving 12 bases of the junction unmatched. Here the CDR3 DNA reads TGCGCCAGCAGCCAAGCATTGGAACGGGACAGGGGACCAGAGACCCAGTACTTC. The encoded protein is CASSQALERDRGPETQYF.

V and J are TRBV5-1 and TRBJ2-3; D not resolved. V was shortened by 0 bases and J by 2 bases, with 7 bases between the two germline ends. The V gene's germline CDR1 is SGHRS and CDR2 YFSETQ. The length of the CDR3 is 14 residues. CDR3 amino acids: CASSLEVNTDTQYF. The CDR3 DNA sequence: TGCGCCAGCAGCTTGGAGGTGAACACAGATACGCAGTATTTT. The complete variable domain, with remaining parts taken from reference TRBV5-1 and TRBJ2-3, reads KAGVTQTPRYLIKTRGQQVTLSCSPISGHRSVSWYQQTPGQGLQFLFEYFSETQRNKGNFPGRFSGRQFSNSRSEMNVSTLELGDSALYLCASSLEVNTDTQYFGPGTRLTVL.

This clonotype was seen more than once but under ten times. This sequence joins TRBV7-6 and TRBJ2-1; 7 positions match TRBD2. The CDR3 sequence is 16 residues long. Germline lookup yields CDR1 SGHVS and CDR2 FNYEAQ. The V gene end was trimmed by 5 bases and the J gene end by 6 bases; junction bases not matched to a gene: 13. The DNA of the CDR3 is TGTGCCAGCAGCCCGAAAGGACTAGGGTTAAGCAATGAGCAGTTCTTC. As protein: CASSPKGLGLSNEQFF.

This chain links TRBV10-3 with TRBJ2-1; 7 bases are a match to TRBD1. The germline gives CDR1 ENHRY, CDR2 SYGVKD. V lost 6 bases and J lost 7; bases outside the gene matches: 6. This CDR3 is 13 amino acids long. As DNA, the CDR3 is TGTGCCATCAGCTCCCCAGGGGGAAATGAGCAGTTCTTC. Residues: CAISSPGGNEQFF.

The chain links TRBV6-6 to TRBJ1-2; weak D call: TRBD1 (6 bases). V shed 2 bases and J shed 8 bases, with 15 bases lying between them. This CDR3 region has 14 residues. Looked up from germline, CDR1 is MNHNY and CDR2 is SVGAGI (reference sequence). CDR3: CASSYRGASRGYTF. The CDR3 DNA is TGTGCCAGCAGTTACCGGGGGGCATCGAGGGGCTACACCTTC.